These 3 T cell receptor beta chains originate from one sample sequenced in a study of blood T cell repertoires in COVID-19. The method was immunoSEQ multiplex PCR; TCRdb's version includes in-frame clones alone and lacks a portion of them. In the table there are approximately 100,000 clones, roughly nine tenths of which are singletons. The sample comprised peripheral blood. The source of these receptors is a woman older than 75 with active COVID-19.

The chain recombines TRBV6-6 with TRBJ1-2, with D perhaps TRBD1 (6 bases). V lost 5 bases, J lost 7 bases, and 17 bases lay in between. This CDR3 has 14 residues. The germline V gene encodes CDR1 MNHNY and CDR2 SVGAGI (reference sequence). The CDR3 here is CASSPSLGATGYTF. The CDR3 coding sequence is TGTGCCAGCAGTCCCTCTTTGGGGGCTACTGGCTACACCTTC.

The V and J genes are TRBV4-1 and TRBJ2-1, with D possibly TRBD2 on 5 matching bases. The CDR3 totals 17 residues. Germline V gene lookup returns CDR1 MGHRA and CDR2 YSYEKL. V gave up 0 bases and J gave up 6 bases, with 18 bases separating them. The CDR3 protein is CASSQDRMVGAGNEQFF. The CDR3 DNA follows: TGCGCCAGCAGCCAAGATCGGATGGTTGGTGCGGGCAATGAGCAGTTCTTC.

This clone was seen more than once but under ten times. V gene TRBV30 combines with J gene TRBJ2-7, with D maybe TRBD1 (6 bases). V was clipped by 8 bases and J by 2 bases, with 13 bases between them. In germline, CDR1 is GTSNPN, CDR2 SVGIG (reference sequence). CDR3 length: 12 residues. CDR3 DNA sequence: TGTGCCGCATCAGGGGCCCCCTACGAGCAGTACTTC. Amino acid sequence: CAASGAPYEQYF.